The clone carrying this TCR beta chain was counted many times. This entry is derived from a study of Graves' ophthalmopathy and Graves' hyperthyroidism. The trim removed 3 bases at V and 8 bases at J, leaving 5 bases unmatched. CDR3 length: 13 residues. CDR1 and CDR2 (germline): MNHEY, SMNVEV (reference sequence). Scientists amplified the TCR beta CDR3 regions from RNA transcripts. The workflow started with a first-round RT-PCR run with HTBI primers and then moved on to a second-round multiplex PCR. TCRdb reanalysed the multiplex PCR reads using MiXCR and keeps one entry per CDR3 protein. The profile shows a few hundred thousand distinct CDR3 sequences, approximately 18% of them singletons.

This clonotype originated in an adult woman with stable Graves' hyperthyroidism. What was sequenced was peripheral blood. The chain is built from TRBV27 and TRBJ1-2; 8 nucleotides line up with TRBD1. In DNA, the CDR3 is TGTGCCAGCAGTTTCACAGGGGGTAGGGGCTACACCTTC. It translates to CASSFTGGRGYTF.